The 9 T cell receptor beta chains below were found in one sample sequenced in a study of T cell responses to AZD1222 COVID-19 vaccine. The assay was immunoSEQ multiplex PCR, and TCRdb's table has in-frame clones only and misses some. The table has fewer than 90,000 clones, approximately 90% seen once. The sample in question was peripheral blood, obtained 28 days after the second AZD1222 dose. All receptors derive from an adult who received the AZD1222 COVID-19 vaccine.

This clone was counted only a few times. V usage is TRBV7-9 and J usage is TRBJ2-1; D perhaps matches TRBD2 (5 bases). In germline, CDR1 is SEHNR, CDR2 FQNEAQ (reference sequence). The germline V and J ends were trimmed by 1 base and 14 bases, with 18 bases remaining between them. The CDR3 runs to 14 residues. The CDR3 protein is CASSLVRLEMREFF. CDR3 DNA sequence: TGTGCCAGCAGCTTAGTAAGGCTGGAAATGAGGGAGTTCTTC.

This clone appeared a few times. The gene calls are TRBV18 and TRBJ1-5, with TRBD1 as a possible D gene (5 bases). V lost 1 base, J lost 7 bases, and 14 bases lay in between. The CDR3 sequence is 15 residues long. In germline, CDR1 is KGHSH, CDR2 LQKENI. The CDR3 region has the DNA TGTGCCAGCTCACCACGGTCCCAGGGCGACCAGCCCCAGCATTTT. Residues: CASSPRSQGDQPQHF.

For this clone: Compared with germline, one end of the junction differs, possibly owing to a read error. V is TRBV7-7 and J is TRBJ2-1; possibly TRBD1 for D (5 bases). CDR1 is SSHAT and CDR2 is FNYEAQ in the germline V gene (reference sequence). The CDR3 contains 15 residues. DNA of the CDR3: TGTGCTAGCAGCGCAGGGCCCACCTCCTACAATGAGCAGTTCTTC. It yields the protein CASSAGPTSYNEQFF.

The chain joins TRBV19 to TRBJ2-1; 12 nucleotides align to TRBD2. CDR3 length: 16 residues. After removal of 6 bases from V and 9 bases from J, the junction contained 12 bases not matched to a gene. CDR1 and CDR2 from the germline V gene are LNHDA and SQIVND (reference sequence). The CDR3 here is CASRKPTSGSRIEQFF. Here the CDR3 DNA reads TGTGCCAGTAGGAAGCCGACTAGCGGGAGTAGGATTGAGCAGTTCTTC. The full variable domain, with the rest looked up from reference TRBV19 and TRBJ2-1, is DGGITQSPKYLFRKEGQNVTLSCEQNLNHDAMYWYRQDPGQGLRLIYYSQIVNDFQKGDIAEGYSVSREKKESFPLTVTSAQKNPTAFYLCASRKPTSGSRIEQFFGPGTRLTVL.

The chain has TRBV18 and TRBJ2-3; D is unclear. Germline loops: CDR1 KGHSH, CDR2 LQKENI. The V gene lost 9 bases and the J gene lost 0 bases, with 10 bases spanning the gap. The CDR3 covers 13 residues. The CDR3 reads CARLSGSTDTQYF. DNA of the CDR3: TGTGCCAGGCTCTCCGGTAGCACAGATACGCAGTATTTT.

This sequence joins TRBV30 and TRBJ2-3; 13 nucleotides line up with TRBD2. CDR3 length: 16 amino acids. Trimming at V came to 5 bases and at J to 3 bases, leaving 8 bases not matched to a gene. Germline values: CDR1 GTSNPN, CDR2 SVGIG (reference sequence). The CDR3 DNA reads as TGTGCCTGGCTATACGGGACTAGCGGGGAGACAGATACGCAGTATTTT. This gives the protein CAWLYGTSGETDTQYF.

The chain uses TRBV5-1 and TRBJ2-1; 10 positions match TRBD2. Germline lookup yields CDR1 SGHRS and CDR2 YFSETQ. V trimming: 4 bases; J trimming: 7 bases; junction bases outside the gene matches: 8. This CDR3 contains 15 residues. CDR3 protein: CASSRGGTSANEQFF. The DNA for the CDR3 is TGCGCCAGCAGCCGGGGAGGGACTAGCGCAAATGAGCAGTTCTTC.

J is TRBJ1-2 and V is TRBV28; no clear D. The CDR3 loop spans 14 amino acids. V was pared by 1 base and J by 6 bases, with 12 bases between. CDR1 and CDR2 from the germline V gene are MDHEN and SYDVKM. This chain's CDR3 is CASSLLTRTNGYTF. The CDR3 region has the DNA TGTGCCAGCAGTTTATTGACCAGGACGAATGGCTACACCTTC.

CDR3 nucleotide sequence: TGTGCCAGCAGCTTCTCGGGGCTGAACACTGAAGCTTTCTTT. Its translation: CASSFSGLNTEAFF. The chain joins TRBV5-4 to TRBJ1-1, with TRBD1 as a possible D gene (5 bases). CDR1 is SGHNT, CDR2 YYREEE, per germline (reference sequence). The V end lost 2 bases, the J end lost 0 bases, and 8 bases lay between the germline ends. This CDR3 spans 14 amino acids.